The subject of this entry is one T cell receptor beta chain. The target antigen is unknown. V was trimmed by 8 bases and J by 3 bases, leaving 17 bases between them. Germline-derived CDR1 and CDR2 are MNHEY and SVGAGI. CDR3 length: 14 amino acids. This sample is drawn from a study of T cell responses to AZD1222 COVID-19 vaccine. Study results and limitations: Clonal diversity was possibly underestimated, and the donors were mostly white British, with more females.

Only in-frame clones appear in the TCRdb table, and some are missing; sequencing was by immunoSEQ multiplex PCR. The table includes about 140,000 clones, roughly 85% detected once. This sequence was found in an adult who received the MenACWY meningococcal vaccine as a control. The J gene is TRBJ2-7, the V gene TRBV6-5; D is possibly TRBD2 (5 bases). Specimen: peripheral blood, collected 28 days after the second dose of the MenACWY control vaccine. CDR3 residues: CASRIQLGDYEQYF. As DNA, the CDR3 is TGTGCCAGCCGGATACAGCTCGGGGACTACGAGCAGTACTTC.